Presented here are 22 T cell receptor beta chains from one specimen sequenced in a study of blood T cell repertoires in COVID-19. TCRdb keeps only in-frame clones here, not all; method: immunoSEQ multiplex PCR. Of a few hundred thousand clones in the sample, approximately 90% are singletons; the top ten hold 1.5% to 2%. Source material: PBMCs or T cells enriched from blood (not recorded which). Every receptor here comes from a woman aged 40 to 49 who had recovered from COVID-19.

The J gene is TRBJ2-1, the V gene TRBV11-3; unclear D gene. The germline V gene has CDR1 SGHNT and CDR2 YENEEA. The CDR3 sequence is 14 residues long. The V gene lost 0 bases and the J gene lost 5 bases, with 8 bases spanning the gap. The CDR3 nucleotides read TGTGCCAGCAGCTTAGAATCTACCAACAATGAGCAGTTCTTC. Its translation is CASSLESTNNEQFF. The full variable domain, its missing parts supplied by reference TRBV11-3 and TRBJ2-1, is EAGVVQSPRYKIIEKKQPVAFWCNPISGHNTLYWYLQNLGQGPELLIRYENEEAVDDSQLPKDRFSAERLKGVDSTLKIQPAELGDSAVYLCASSLESTNNEQFFGPGTRLTVL.

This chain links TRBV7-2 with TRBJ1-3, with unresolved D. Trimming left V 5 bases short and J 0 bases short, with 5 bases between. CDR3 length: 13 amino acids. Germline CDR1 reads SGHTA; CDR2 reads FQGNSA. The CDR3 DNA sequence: TGTGCCAGCAGCGACTACTCTGGAAACACCATATATTTT. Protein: CASSDYSGNTIYF.

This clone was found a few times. The CDR3 DNA reads TGTGCCAGCATCAGATCGGGAGGGCTTGGCTACACCTTC. It yields the protein CASIRSGGLGYTF. This sequence joins TRBV6-5 and TRBJ1-2, with D uncertain. V was cut by 7 bases and J by 7 bases, with 16 bases left in between. Germline-derived CDR1 and CDR2 are MNHEY and SVGAGI. There are 13 residues in the CDR3.

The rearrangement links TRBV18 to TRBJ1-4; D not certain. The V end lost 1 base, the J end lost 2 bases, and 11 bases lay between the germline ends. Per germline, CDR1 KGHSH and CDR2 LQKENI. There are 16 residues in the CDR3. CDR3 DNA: TGTGCCAGCTCACCACGGCAAACGGGGACTAATGAAAAACTGTTTTTT. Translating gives CASSPRQTGTNEKLFF.

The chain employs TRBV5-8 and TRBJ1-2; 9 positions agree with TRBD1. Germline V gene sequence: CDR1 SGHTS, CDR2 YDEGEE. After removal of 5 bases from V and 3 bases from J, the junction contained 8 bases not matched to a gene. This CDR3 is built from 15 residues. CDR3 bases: TGTGCCAGCAGACCCACAGGGGGCTACGACTATGGCTACACCTTC. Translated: CASRPTGGYDYGYTF.

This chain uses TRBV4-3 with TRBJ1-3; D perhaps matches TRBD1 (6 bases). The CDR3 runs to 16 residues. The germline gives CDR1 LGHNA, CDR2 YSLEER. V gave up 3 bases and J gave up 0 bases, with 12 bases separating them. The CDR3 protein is CASSHSATGSGNTIYF. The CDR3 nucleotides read TGCGCCAGCAGCCACTCAGCGACAGGCTCTGGAAACACCATATATTTT.

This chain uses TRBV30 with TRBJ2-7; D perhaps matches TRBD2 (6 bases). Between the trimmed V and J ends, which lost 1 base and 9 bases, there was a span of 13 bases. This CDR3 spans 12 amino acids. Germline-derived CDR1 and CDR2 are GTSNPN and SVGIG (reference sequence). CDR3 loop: CAWSGPLAWQYF. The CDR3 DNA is TGTGCCTGGAGTGGTCCACTAGCCTGGCAGTACTTC.

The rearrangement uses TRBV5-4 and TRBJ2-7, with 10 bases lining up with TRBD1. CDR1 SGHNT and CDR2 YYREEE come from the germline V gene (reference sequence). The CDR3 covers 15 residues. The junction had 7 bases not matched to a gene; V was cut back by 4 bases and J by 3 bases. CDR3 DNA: TGTGCCAGCAGCCCAAGACAGGGGGCGATCTACGAGCAGTACTTC. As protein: CASSPRQGAIYEQYF.

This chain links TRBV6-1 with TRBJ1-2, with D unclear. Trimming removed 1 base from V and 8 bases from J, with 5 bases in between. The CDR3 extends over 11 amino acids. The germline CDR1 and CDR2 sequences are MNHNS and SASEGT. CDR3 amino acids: CASSEGVGYTF. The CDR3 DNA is TGTGCCAGCAGTGAAGGTGTAGGCTACACCTTC.

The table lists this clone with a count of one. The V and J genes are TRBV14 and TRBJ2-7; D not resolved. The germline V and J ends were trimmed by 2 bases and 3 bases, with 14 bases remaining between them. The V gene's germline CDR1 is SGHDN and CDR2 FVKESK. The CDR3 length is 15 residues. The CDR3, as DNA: TGTGCCAGCAGCCAACGTTTGCGAGAACGCTACGAGCAGTACTTC. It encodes CASSQRLRERYEQYF.

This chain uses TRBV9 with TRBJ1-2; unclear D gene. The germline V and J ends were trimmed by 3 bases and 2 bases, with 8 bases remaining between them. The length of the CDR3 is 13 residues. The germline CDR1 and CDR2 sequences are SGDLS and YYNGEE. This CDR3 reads CASSERSNYGYTF. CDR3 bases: TGTGCCAGCAGCGAGCGGTCCAACTATGGCTACACCTTC.

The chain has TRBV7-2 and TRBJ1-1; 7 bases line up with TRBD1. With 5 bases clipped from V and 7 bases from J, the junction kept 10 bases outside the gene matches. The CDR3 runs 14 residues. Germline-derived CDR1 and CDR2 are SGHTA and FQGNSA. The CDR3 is CASSPSTGTGEAFF. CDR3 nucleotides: TGTGCCAGCAGCCCGTCGACAGGGACGGGTGAAGCTTTCTTT.

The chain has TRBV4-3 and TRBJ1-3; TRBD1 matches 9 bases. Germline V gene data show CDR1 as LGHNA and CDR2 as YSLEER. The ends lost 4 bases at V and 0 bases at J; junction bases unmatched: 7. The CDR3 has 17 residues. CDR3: CASSRDGQGYSGNTIYF. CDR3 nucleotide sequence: TGCGCCAGCAGCCGGGATGGACAGGGGTACTCTGGAAACACCATATATTTT.

This CDR3 reads CASSQEMAGTEAFF. The CDR3 region has the DNA TGCGCCAGCAGCCAAGAAATGGCGGGCACTGAAGCTTTCTTT. The rearrangement links TRBV4-3 to TRBJ1-1; D is unresolved. The CDR3 has 14 amino acids. The V end lost 0 bases, the J end lost 4 bases, and 9 bases lay between the germline ends. From germline, CDR1 is LGHNA and CDR2 YSLEER.

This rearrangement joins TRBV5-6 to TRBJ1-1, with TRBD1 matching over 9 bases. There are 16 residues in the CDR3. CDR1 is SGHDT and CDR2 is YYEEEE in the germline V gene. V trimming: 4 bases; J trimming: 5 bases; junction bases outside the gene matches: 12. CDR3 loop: CASSRRVTGGITEAFF. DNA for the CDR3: TGTGCCAGCAGCCGGCGGGTCACAGGGGGCATAACTGAAGCTTTCTTT. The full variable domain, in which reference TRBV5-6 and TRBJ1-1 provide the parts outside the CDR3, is DAGVTQSPTHLIKTRGQQVTLRCSPKSGHDTVSWYQQALGQGPQFIFQYYEEEERQRGNFPDRFSGHQFPNYSSELNVNALLLGDSALYLCASSRRVTGGITEAFFGQGTRLTVV.

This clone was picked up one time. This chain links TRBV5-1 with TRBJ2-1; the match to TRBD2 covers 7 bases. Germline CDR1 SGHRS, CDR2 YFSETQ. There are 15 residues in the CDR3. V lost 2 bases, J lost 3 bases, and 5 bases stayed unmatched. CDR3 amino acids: CASSFLRERYNEQFF. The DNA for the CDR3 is TGCGCCAGCAGCTTTTTGCGGGAGCGCTACAATGAGCAGTTCTTC.

The CDR3 nucleotides read TGTGCCAGCAGCTTAGATGAGGAAGGGCTAGCGGGAACAGATACGCAGTATTTT. This translates into CASSLDEEGLAGTDTQYF. The V and J genes are TRBV11-2 and TRBJ2-3, with TRBD2 matching 9 bases. The germline V gene has CDR1 SGHAT and CDR2 FQNNGV. J lost 3 bases, V lost 0 bases, and 10 bases had no gene match. This CDR3 has 18 residues.

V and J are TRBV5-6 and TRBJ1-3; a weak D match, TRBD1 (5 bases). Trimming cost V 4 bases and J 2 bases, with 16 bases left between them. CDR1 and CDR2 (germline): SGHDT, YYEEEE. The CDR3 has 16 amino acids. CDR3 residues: CASSGESGYPGNTIYF. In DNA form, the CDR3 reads TGTGCCAGCAGCGGCGAATCAGGGTACCCTGGAAACACCATATATTTT.

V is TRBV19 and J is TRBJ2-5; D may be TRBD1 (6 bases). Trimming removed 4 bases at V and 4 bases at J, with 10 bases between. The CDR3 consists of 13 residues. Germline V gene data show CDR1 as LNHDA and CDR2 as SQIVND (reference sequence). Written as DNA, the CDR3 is TGTGCCAGTAGTACACAGGGTGGAGAGACCCAGTACTTC. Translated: CASSTQGGETQYF.

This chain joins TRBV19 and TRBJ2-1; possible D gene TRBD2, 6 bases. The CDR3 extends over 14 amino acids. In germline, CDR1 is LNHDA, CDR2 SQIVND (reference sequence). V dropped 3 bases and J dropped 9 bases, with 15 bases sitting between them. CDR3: CASSIRDWSGEQFF. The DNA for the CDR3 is TGTGCCAGTAGTATCCGGGACTGGTCCGGTGAGCAGTTCTTC.

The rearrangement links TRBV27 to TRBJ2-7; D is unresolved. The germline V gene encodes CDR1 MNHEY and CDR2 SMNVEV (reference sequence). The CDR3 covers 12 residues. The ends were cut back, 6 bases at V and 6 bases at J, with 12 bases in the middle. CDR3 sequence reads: CASRGPLFEQYF. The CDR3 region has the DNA TGTGCCAGCAGGGGCCCTCTCTTCGAGCAGTACTTC.

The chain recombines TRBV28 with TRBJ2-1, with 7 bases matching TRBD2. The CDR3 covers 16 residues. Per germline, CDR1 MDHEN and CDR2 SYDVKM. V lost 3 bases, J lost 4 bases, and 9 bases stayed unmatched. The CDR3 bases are TGTGCCAGCAGTTTTATCGTGAGCGGGGCTTACAATGAGCAGTTCTTC. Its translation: CASSFIVSGAYNEQFF.